The count of the clone carrying this T cell receptor beta chain is one. The sample belongs to a study of T cells after posttransplantation cyclophosphamide. CDR3 length equals 17 residues. V was clipped by 5 bases and J by 5 bases; unmatched bases: 15. CDR1 and CDR2 (germline): MNHEY, SMNVEV (reference sequence). Profiling relied on immunoSEQ multiplex PCR, and the TCRdb table lists in-frame clones only, not all of them. The sample has tens of thousands of clones, 86% seen once. The genes are TRBV27 and TRBJ1-1; 9 bases match TRBD1. The sequencing sample was made of PBMCs. The clonotype was recovered from a woman aged 60-70 years with a blood cancer, CMV-positive, and with a related stem cell donor. CDR3 region: CASSHVPGQGSGTEAFF. CDR3 coding DNA: TGTGCCAGCAGTCACGTCCCGGGACAGGGTTCGGGGACTGAAGCTTTCTTT.